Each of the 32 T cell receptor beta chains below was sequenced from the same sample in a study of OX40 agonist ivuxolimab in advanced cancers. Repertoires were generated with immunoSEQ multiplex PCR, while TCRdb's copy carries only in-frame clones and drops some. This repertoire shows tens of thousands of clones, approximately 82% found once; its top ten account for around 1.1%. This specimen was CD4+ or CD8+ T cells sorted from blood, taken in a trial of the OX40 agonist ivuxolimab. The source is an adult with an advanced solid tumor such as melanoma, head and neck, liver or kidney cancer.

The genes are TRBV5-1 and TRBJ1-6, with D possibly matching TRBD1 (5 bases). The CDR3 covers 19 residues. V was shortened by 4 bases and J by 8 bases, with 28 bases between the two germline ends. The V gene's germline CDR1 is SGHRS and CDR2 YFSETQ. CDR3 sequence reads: CASSPGTALIARAHSPLHF. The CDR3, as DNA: TGCGCCAGCAGCCCGGGGACTGCTTTGATCGCGAGGGCCCATTCACCCCTCCACTTT.

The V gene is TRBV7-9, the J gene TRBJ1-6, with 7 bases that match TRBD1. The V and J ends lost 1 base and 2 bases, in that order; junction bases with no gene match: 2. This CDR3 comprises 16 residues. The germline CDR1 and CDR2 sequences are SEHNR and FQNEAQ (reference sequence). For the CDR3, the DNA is TGTGCCAGCAGCTTAGTGCAGGGGGCCTATAATTCACCCCTCCACTTT. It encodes CASSLVQGAYNSPLHF.

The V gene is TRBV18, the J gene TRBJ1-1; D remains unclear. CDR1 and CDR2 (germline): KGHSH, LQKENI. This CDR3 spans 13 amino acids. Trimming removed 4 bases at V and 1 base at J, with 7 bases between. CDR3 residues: CASSLDQNTEAFF. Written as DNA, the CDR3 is TGTGCCAGCTCACTCGACCAGAACACTGAAGCTTTCTTT. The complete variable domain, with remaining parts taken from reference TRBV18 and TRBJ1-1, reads NAGVMQNPRHLVRRRGQEARLRCSPMKGHSHVYWYRQLPEEGLKFMVYLQKENIIDESGMPKERFSAEFPKEGPSILRIQQVVRGDSAAYFCASSLDQNTEAFFGQGTRLTVV.

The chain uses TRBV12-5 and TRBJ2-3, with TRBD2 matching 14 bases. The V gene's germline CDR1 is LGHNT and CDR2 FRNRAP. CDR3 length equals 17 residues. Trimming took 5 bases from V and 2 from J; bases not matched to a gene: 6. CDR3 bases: TGTGCTAGTGGTCTAGGACTAGCGGGGGGATACACAGATACGCAGTATTTT. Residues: CASGLGLAGGYTDTQYF.

CDR3 bases: TGTGCCAGCAGCTTACTACCAGACTCCTACGAGCAGTACTTC. As protein: CASSLLPDSYEQYF. The V call is TRBV7-9, the J call TRBJ2-7; D not resolved. The germline V and J ends were trimmed by 2 bases and 0 bases, with 8 bases remaining between them. This CDR3 comprises 14 residues. Germline V gives CDR1 SEHNR, CDR2 FQNEAQ (reference sequence).

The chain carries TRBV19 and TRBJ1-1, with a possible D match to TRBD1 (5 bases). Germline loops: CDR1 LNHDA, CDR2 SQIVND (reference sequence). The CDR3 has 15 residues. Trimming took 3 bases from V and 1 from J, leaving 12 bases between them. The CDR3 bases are TGTGCCAGTAGTATTAGAGGCAGGGCGAACACTGAAGCTTTCTTT. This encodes CASSIRGRANTEAFF.

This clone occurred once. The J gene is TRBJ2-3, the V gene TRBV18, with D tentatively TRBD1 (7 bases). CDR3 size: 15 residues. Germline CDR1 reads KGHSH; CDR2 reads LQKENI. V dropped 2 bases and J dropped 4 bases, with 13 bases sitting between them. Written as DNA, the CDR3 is TGTGCCAGCTCACCAGCAGGGGGGCCCGCAGATACGCAGTATTTT. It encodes CASSPAGGPADTQYF.

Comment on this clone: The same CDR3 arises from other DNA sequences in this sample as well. CDR3 region: CASSYSGETQYF. In nucleotides, the CDR3 is TGTGCCAGCAGTTACTCTGGGGAGACCCAGTACTTC. The chain joins TRBV6-6 to TRBJ2-5; unclear D gene. V was trimmed by 0 bases and J by 5 bases, leaving 4 bases between them. Germline CDR1 is MNHNY and CDR2 is SVGAGI (reference sequence). The CDR3 has 12 residues.

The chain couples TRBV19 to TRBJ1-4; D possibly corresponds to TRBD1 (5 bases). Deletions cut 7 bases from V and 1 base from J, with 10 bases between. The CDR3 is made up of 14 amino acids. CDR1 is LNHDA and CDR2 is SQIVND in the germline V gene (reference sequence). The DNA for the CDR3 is TGTGCCAGTACCAGGGACCGAACTAATGAAAAACTGTTTTTT. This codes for CASTRDRTNEKLFF.

The CDR3 bases are TGTGCCCGCATAAGGGAGCAGTACTTC. It encodes CARIREQYF. The rearrangement links TRBV9 to TRBJ2-7; D is uncertain. This CDR3 is 9 amino acids long. Germline V CDR1 and CDR2: SGDLS, YYNGEE. Trimming stripped 10 bases from V and 7 bases from J, with 9 bases between.

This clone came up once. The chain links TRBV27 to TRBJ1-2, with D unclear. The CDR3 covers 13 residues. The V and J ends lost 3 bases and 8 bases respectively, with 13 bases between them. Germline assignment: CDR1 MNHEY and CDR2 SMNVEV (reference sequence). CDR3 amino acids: CASSLTGREGYTF. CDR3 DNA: TGTGCCAGCAGTTTGACCGGTAGAGAGGGCTACACCTTC.

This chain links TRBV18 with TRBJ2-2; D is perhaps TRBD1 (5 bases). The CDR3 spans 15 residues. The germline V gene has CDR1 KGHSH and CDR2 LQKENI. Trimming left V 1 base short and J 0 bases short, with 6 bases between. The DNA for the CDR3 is TGTGCCAGCTCACCACAAGGGGCGAACACCGGGGAGCTGTTTTTT. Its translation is CASSPQGANTGELFF.

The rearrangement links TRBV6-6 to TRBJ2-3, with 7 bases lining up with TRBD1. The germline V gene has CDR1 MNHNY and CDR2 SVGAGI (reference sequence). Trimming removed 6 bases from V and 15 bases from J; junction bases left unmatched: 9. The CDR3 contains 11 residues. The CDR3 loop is CASRYQDRIYF. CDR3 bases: TGTGCCAGCAGGTACCAGGACAGGATCTATTTT.

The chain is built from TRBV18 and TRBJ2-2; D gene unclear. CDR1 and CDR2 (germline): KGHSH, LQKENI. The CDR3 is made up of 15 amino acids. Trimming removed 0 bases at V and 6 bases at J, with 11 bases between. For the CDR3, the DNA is TGTGCCAGCTCACCACCGTCAGTAGGATCCGGGGAGCTGTTTTTT. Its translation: CASSPPSVGSGELFF. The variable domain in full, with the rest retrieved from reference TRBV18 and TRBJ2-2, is NAGVMQNPRHLVRRRGQEARLRCSPMKGHSHVYWYRQLPEEGLKFMVYLQKENIIDESGMPKERFSAEFPKEGPSILRIQQVVRGDSAAYFCASSPPSVGSGELFFGEGSRLTVL.

CDR3 bases: TGCAGTGCTAGGCTTTCTTATGGCTACACCTTC. Protein product: CSARLSYGYTF. J is TRBJ1-2 and V is TRBV20-1; no clear D gene. Germline-derived CDR1 and CDR2 are DFQATT and SNEGSKA (reference sequence). Between the trimmed V and J ends, which lost 3 bases and 5 bases, there was a span of 7 bases. The CDR3 is 11 residues long.

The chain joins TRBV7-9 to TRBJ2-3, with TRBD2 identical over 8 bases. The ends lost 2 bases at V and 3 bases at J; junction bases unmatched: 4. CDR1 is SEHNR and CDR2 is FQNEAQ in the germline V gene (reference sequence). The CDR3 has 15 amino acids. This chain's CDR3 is CASSLRLANTDTQYF. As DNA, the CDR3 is TGTGCCAGCAGCTTACGACTAGCGAATACAGATACGCAGTATTTT.

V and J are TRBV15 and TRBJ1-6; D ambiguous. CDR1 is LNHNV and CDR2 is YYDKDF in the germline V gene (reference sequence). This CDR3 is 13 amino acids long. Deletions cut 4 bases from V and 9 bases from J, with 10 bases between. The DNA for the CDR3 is TGTGCCACCAGCATGGATGTCACTTCACCCCTCCACTTT. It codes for CATSMDVTSPLHF.

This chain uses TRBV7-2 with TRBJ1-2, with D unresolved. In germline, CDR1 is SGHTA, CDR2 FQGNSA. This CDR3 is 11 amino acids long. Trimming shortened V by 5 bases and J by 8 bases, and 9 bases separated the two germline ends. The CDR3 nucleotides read TGTGCCAGCAGCCCACGAAGAGGCTACACCTTC. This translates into CASSPRRGYTF.

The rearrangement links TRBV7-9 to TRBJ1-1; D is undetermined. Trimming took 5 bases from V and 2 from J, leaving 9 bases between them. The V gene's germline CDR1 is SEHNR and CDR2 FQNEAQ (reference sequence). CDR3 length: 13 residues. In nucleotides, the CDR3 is TGTGCCAGCAGCACAAATCAAAACACTGAAGCTTTCTTT. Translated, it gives CASSTNQNTEAFF.

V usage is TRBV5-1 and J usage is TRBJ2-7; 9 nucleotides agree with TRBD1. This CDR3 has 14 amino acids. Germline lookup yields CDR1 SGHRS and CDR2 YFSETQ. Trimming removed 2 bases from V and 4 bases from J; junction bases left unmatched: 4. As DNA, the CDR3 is TGCGCCAGCAGCTTACCGGACAGGGGTTACGAGCAGTACTTC. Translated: CASSLPDRGYEQYF.

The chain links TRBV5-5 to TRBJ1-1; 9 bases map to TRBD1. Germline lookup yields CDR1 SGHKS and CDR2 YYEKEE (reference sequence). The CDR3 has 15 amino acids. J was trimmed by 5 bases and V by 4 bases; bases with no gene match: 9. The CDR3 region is CASSPFLTGGTEAFF. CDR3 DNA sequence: TGTGCCAGCAGCCCCTTCCTGACAGGGGGGACTGAAGCTTTCTTT.

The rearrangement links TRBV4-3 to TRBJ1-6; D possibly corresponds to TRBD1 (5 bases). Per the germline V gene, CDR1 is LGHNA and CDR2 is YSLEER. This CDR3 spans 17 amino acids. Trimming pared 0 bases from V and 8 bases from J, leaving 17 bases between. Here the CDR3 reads CASSQDRDPKGDSPLHF. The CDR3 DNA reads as TGCGCCAGCAGCCAAGACCGTGACCCAAAAGGGGATTCACCCCTCCACTTT.

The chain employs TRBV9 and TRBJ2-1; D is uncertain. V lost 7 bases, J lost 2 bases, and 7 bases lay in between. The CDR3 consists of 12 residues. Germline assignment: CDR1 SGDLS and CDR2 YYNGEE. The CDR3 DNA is TGTGCCAGCGGCAGAACCTACAATGAGCAGTTCTTC. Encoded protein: CASGRTYNEQFF.

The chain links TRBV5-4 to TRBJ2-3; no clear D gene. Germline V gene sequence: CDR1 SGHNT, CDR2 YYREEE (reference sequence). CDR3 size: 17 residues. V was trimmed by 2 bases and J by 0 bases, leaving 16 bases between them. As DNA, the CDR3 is TGTGCCAGCAGCTTCGGAAGCAGCTCGGTGAGCACAGATACGCAGTATTTT. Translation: CASSFGSSSVSTDTQYF.

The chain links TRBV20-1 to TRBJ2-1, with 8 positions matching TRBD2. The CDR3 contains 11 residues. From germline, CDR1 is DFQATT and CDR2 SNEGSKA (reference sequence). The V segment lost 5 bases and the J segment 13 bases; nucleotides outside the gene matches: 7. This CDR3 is CSARRGGPQFF. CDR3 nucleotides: TGCAGTGCTCGTCGGGGGGGCCCCCAGTTCTTC.

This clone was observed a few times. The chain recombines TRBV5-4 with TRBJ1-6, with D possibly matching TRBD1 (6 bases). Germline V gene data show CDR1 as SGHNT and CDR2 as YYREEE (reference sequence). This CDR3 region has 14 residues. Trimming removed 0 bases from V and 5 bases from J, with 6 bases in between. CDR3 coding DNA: TGTGCCAGCAGCTTGGGACAGGATAATTCACCCCTCCACTTT. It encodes CASSLGQDNSPLHF.

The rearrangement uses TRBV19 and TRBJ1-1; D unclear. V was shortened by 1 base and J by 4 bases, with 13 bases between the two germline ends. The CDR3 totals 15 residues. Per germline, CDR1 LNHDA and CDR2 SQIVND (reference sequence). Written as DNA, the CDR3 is TGTGCCAGTAGTATAGGGTCCCGAAGCGGCACTGAAGCTTTCTTT. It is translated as CASSIGSRSGTEAFF. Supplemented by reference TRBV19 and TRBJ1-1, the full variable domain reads DGGITQSPKYLFRKEGQNVTLSCEQNLNHDAMYWYRQDPGQGLRLIYYSQIVNDFQKGDIAEGYSVSREKKESFPLTVTSAQKNPTAFYLCASSIGSRSGTEAFFGQGTRLTVV.

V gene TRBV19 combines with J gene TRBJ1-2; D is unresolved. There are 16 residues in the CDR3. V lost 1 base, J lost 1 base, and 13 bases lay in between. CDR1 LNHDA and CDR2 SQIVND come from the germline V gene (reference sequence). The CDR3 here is CASSIVGSQSNYGYTF. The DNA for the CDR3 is TGTGCCAGTAGTATAGTCGGGAGCCAGAGTAACTATGGCTACACCTTC.

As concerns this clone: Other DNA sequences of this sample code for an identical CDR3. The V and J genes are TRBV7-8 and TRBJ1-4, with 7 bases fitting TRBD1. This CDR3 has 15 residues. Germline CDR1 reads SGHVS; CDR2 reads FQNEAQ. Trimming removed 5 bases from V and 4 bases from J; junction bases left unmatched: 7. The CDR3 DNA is TGTGCCAGCAGCCCCAGGACAGGCCATAATGAAAAACTGTTTTTT. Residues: CASSPRTGHNEKLFF.

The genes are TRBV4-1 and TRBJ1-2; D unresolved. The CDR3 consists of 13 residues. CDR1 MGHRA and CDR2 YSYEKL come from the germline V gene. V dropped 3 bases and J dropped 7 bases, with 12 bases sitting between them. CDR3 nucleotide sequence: TGCGCCAGCAGCCAGTCACCTGTGGCTGGCTACACCTTC. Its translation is CASSQSPVAGYTF.

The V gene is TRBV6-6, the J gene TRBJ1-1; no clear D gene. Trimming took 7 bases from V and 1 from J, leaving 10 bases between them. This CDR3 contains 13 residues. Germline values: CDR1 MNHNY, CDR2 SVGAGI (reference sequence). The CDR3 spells CASTGFGNTEAFF. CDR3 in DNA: TGTGCCAGCACCGGGTTCGGGAACACTGAAGCTTTCTTT.

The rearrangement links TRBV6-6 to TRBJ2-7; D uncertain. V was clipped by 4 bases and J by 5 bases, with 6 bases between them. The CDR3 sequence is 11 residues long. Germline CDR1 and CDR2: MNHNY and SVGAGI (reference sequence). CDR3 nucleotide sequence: TGTGCCAGCAGTTCTAGGGACGAGCAGTACTTC. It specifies CASSSRDEQYF.